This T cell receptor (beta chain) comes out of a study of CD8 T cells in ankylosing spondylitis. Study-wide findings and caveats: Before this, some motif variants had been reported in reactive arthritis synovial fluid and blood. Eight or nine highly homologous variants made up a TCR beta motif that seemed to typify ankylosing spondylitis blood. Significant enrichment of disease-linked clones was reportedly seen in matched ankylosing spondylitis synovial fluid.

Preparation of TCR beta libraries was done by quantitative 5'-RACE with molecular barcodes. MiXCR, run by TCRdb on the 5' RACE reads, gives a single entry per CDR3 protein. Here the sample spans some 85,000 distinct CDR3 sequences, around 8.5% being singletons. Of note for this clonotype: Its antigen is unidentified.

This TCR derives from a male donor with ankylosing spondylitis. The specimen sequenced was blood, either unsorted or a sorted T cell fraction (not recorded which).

The chain's CDR3 is CASSLVGYQVYNEQFF. The DNA for the CDR3 is TGCGCCAGCAGCTTGGTCGGATACCAGGTCTACAATGAGCAGTTCTTC. The rearrangement links TRBV5-1 to TRBJ2-1; D unresolved. The germline gives CDR1 SGHRS, CDR2 YFSETQ. Trimming took 0 bases from V and 3 from J, leaving 13 bases between them. This CDR3 has 16 residues. The full variable domain, rest sourced from reference TRBV5-1 and TRBJ2-1, is KAGVTQTPRYLIKTRGQQVTLSCSPISGHRSVSWYQQTPGQGLQFLFEYFSETQRNKGNFPGRFSGRQFSNSRSEMNVSTLELGDSALYLCASSLVGYQVYNEQFFGPGTRLTVL.